These T cell receptor beta chains were read from a single sample in a study of T cell responses to AZD1222 COVID-19 vaccine. Profiled with immunoSEQ multiplex PCR; TCRdb holds only in-frame clones, not every one. Among some 100,000 clones listed, 91% were seen once. The specimen comprised peripheral blood, sampled on day 0 of AZD1222 vaccination. All receptors come from an adult in good health. The CDR3 runs from the conserved cysteine through the conserved F or W. The D gene is left open where the match is weak. For some rows the clone size is stated as once, few or many, or as a class when expanded; others skip it.

clone size,D gene,J gene,V gene,CDR3 protein,CDR3 DNA
.,TRBD1,TRBJ1-2,TRBV6-6,CASSYPQGANYGYTF,TGTGCCAGCAGTTACCCCCAGGGGGCCAACTATGGCTACACCTTC
.,.,TRBJ1-2,TRBV7-9,CASRSRTGGYGYTF,TGTGCCAGCAGATCCCGGACGGGGGGCTATGGCTACACCTTC
once,.,TRBJ1-5,TRBV7-9,CASSALDGANQPQHF,TGTGCCAGCAGCGCCCTGGACGGAGCCAATCAGCCCCAGCATTTT
.,.,TRBJ2-3,TRBV27,CASSGAEGRVTQYF,TGTGCCAGCAGTGGCGCGGAGGGCCGAGTTACGCAGTATTTT
few,.,TRBJ2-7,TRBV7-8,CASSLEGGGINEQYF,TGTGCCAGCAGCCTGGAGGGGGGGGGAATCAACGAGCAGTACTTC
.,.,TRBJ1-5,TRBV7-9,CASSILGGQPQHF,TGTGCCAGCAGCATCCTAGGAGGCCAGCCCCAGCATTTT
once,TRBD1,TRBJ1-6,TRBV19,CASSDRQGKSPLHF,TGTGCCAGTAGTGATAGACAGGGAAAATCACCCCTCCACTTT
few,.,TRBJ2-7,TRBV6-5,CASSYGGTPYEQYF,TGTGCCAGCAGCTACGGCGGGACCCCCTACGAGCAGTACTTC
.,.,TRBJ2-1,TRBV15,CATSRDLGGSENEQFF,TGTGCCACCAGCAGAGATCTCGGAGGAAGCGAAAATGAGCAGTTCTTC
.,TRBD1,TRBJ1-4,TRBV7-9,CASSALGQGSNEKLFF,TGTGCCAGCAGCGCCCTAGGACAGGGATCGAATGAAAAACTGTTTTTT
.,.,TRBJ1-6,TRBV6-1,CASSDQGGWDSPLHF,TGTGCCAGCAGTGACCAGGGAGGGTGGGATTCACCCCTCCACTTT
.,.,TRBJ2-5,TRBV20-1,CSAREGETQYF,TGCAGTGCTAGAGAAGGGGAGACCCAGTACTTC
once,.,TRBJ2-7,TRBV5-5,CASSLAGRLNEQYF,TGTGCCAGCAGCTTGGCAGGGAGGCTTAACGAGCAGTACTTC
.,.,TRBJ1-2,TRBV30,CAWNGGVYGYTF,TGTGCCTGGAATGGGGGGGTCTATGGCTACACCTTC
.,.,TRBJ1-2,TRBV4-1,CASSQEGRGPYYGYTF,TGCGCCAGCAGCCAGGAGGGTCGGGGCCCCTACTATGGCTACACCTTC
.,TRBD1,TRBJ1-1,TRBV5-6,CASSVRGQGRAEAFF,TGTGCCAGCAGCGTAAGGGGGCAGGGTAGGGCTGAAGCTTTCTTT
.,.,TRBJ1-1,TRBV4-1,CASSQDYTLNTEAFF,TGCGCCAGCAGCCAAGATTATACCTTGAACACTGAAGCTTTCTTT
.,TRBD1,TRBJ1-3,TRBV6-5,CASSWDSPSYGNTIYF,TGTGCCAGCAGTTGGGACAGTCCGTCCTACGGAAACACCATATATTTT
.,.,TRBJ1-2,TRBV15,CATSRLKNYGYTF,TGTGCCACCAGCAGACTTAAAAACTATGGCTACACCTTC
once,.,TRBJ1-2,TRBV12-5,CASAGGATNYGYTF,TGTGCTAGCGCCGGGGGGGCCACAAACTATGGCTACACCTTC
.,.,TRBJ1-1,TRBV2,CASSEEAYTEAFF,TGTGCCAGCAGTGAAGAGGCTTACACTGAAGCTTTCTTT
once,.,TRBJ1-3,TRBV30,CAWSATYSGNTIYF,TGTGCCTGGAGCGCAACTTACTCTGGAAACACCATATATTTT
.,.,TRBJ2-1,TRBV11-2,CASSTTTSGGGEQFF,TGTGCCAGCAGTACAACGACTAGTGGGGGTGGAGAGCAGTTCTTC
.,.,TRBJ2-1,TRBV11-2,CASSAPLRRSYNEQFF,TGTGCCAGCAGCGCACCGTTGCGACGCTCCTACAATGAGCAGTTCTTC
once,.,TRBJ1-1,TRBV5-5,CASSLAPGVFRGRSVTEAFF,TGTGCCAGCAGCTTGGCGCCGGGTGTTTTTCGGGGCAGGTCCGTCACTGAAGCTTTCTTT
.,TRBD1,TRBJ2-3,TRBV2,CASQTGEKDTQYF,TGTGCCAGCCAGACAGGGGAGAAAGATACGCAGTATTTT
.,.,TRBJ1-4,TRBV7-9,CASSLFRGATNEKLFF,TGTGCCAGCAGCTTATTCAGGGGTGCAACTAATGAAAAACTGTTTTTT
few,.,TRBJ2-3,TRBV2,CASHRTARVDTQYF,TGTGCCAGCCACCGGACCGCCCGGGTGGATACGCAGTATTTT
.,.,TRBJ1-2,TRBV27,CASSLSKDSGVYGYTF,TGTGCCAGCAGTTTATCGAAAGACTCAGGGGTCTATGGCTACACCTTC
.,TRBD2,TRBJ2-2,TRBV19,CASSIGGTSGTNTGELFF,TGTGCCAGTAGTATAGGAGGGACTAGCGGGACGAACACCGGGGAGCTGTTTTTT
.,.,TRBJ1-1,TRBV7-3,CASRSGVGDTEAFF,TGTGCCAGCAGGTCAGGGGTAGGGGACACTGAAGCTTTCTTT
.,TRBD1,TRBJ1-5,TRBV27,CASSLGQGASLGPQHF,TGTGCCAGCAGTTTAGGGCAGGGGGCTTCCTTGGGGCCCCAGCATTTT
.,TRBD1,TRBJ1-5,TRBV19,CASSKPGQGLDQPQHF,TGTGCCAGTAGTAAACCGGGACAGGGGCTGGATCAGCCCCAGCATTTT
.,.,TRBJ2-2,TRBV5-1,CASSPPLQGRRTGELFF,TGCGCCAGCAGCCCGCCCTTGCAGGGGAGGCGGACCGGGGAGCTGTTTTTT
.,.,TRBJ1-5,TRBV18,CASSPGTVSNQPQHF,TGTGCCAGCTCCCCCGGGACGGTCAGCAATCAGCCCCAGCATTTT
.,TRBD1,TRBJ1-2,TRBV7-6,CASSNPGQGIGGYTF,TGTGCCAGCAGCAACCCGGGACAGGGAATTGGAGGCTACACCTTC
.,.,TRBJ1-6,TRBV7-8,CASRRGQHNSPLHF,TGTGCCAGCAGGAGAGGACAGCATAATTCACCCCTCCACTTT
.,TRBD1,TRBJ1-3,TRBV27,CASRKQGALGNTIYF,TGTGCCAGCAGAAAACAGGGGGCGCTTGGAAACACCATATATTTT
.,TRBD1,TRBJ1-5,TRBV5-1,CASSLQGGGNQPQHF,TGCGCCAGCAGCTTGCAAGGGGGCGGCAATCAGCCCCAGCATTTT
.,TRBD1,TRBJ1-2,TRBV6-5,CASSYAGQGLGGYTF,TGTGCCAGCAGTTACGCGGGACAGGGCCTAGGTGGCTACACCTTC
.,.,TRBJ1-6,TRBV30,CAWSVVSSPLHF,TGTGCCTGGAGTGTCGTGAGCTCACCCCTCCACTTT